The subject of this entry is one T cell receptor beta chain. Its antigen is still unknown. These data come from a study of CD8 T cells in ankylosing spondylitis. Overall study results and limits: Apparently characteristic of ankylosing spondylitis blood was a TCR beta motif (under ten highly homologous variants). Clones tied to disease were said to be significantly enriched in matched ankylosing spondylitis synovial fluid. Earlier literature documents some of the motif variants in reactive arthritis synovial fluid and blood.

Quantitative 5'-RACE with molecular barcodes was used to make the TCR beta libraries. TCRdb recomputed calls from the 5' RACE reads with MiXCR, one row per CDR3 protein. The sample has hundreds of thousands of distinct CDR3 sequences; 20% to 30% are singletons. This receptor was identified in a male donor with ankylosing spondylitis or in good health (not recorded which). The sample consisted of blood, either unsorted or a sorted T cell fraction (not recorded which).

The CDR3 spells CSARGSSGRPTEGTQYF. The CDR3 DNA is TGCAGTGCTAGAGGGTCTAGCGGGAGACCAACCGAGGGGACCCAGTACTTC. The chain uses TRBV20-1 and TRBJ2-5, with 10 bases aligning to TRBD2. In germline, CDR1 is DFQATT, CDR2 SNEGSKA (reference sequence). CDR3 size: 17 residues. The J segment lost 7 bases and the V segment lost 1 base, leaving 15 bases of the junction unmatched.